This entry lists 4 T cell receptor beta chains sequenced from one sample in a study of cytomegalovirus exposure and HLA in healthy donors. 60 Vbeta and 13 Jbeta primers were used in PCR. TCRdb's copy holds only in-frame clones and misses some; the assay was immunoSEQ multiplex PCR. This sample carries 75,000 to 100,000 clones, more than 65% of them seen once, and the ten largest clones take approximately 8.9%. Sequencing was carried out using PBMCs. The receptors stem from a man in his 60s in good health and CMV-seronegative.

The chain recombines TRBV10-3 with TRBJ2-2; D is possibly TRBD1 (6 bases). V lost 3 bases, J lost 1 base, and 12 bases lay in between. CDR1 and CDR2 from the germline V gene are ENHRY and SYGVKD. The CDR3 covers 16 residues. DNA of the CDR3: TGTGCCATCAGTGATGCCGGGACAATGAACACCGGGGAGCTGTTTTTT. Amino acids: CAISDAGTMNTGELFF.

This clone was observed a few times. The genes are TRBV5-6 and TRBJ2-3; D possibly corresponds to TRBD2 (5 bases). Between the trimmed V and J ends, which lost 4 bases and 4 bases, there was a span of 19 bases. Germline CDR1 SGHDT, CDR2 YYEEEE. This CDR3 comprises 16 residues. The CDR3, as DNA: TGTGCCAGCAGCCCCGATCTAGTCGCGGGCTCAGATACGCAGTATTTT. It is translated as CASSPDLVAGSDTQYF. Using reference TRBV5-6 and TRBJ2-3 for the parts outside the CDR3, the full variable domain is DAGVTQSPTHLIKTRGQQVTLRCSPKSGHDTVSWYQQALGQGPQFIFQYYEEEERQRGNFPDRFSGHQFPNYSSELNVNALLLGDSALYLCASSPDLVAGSDTQYFGPGTRLTVL.

This clone was counted a few times. V is TRBV7-2 and J is TRBJ1-1; D uncertain. V lost 3 bases and J 8 bases, leaving 16 bases between the germline ends. The CDR3 has 14 amino acids. CDR1 SGHTA and CDR2 FQGNSA come from the germline V gene. The CDR3 sequence is CASSLRVERAEAFF. CDR3 DNA sequence: TGTGCCAGCAGCTTGAGGGTCGAGAGGGCCGAAGCTTTCTTT.

V gene TRBV4-1 combines with J gene TRBJ2-1; D is perhaps TRBD2 (5 bases). Per germline, CDR1 MGHRA and CDR2 YSYEKL. V was shortened by 0 bases and J by 6 bases, with 12 bases between the two germline ends. The CDR3 consists of 15 residues. The chain's CDR3 is CASSQDRSGSNEQFF. The CDR3 region has the DNA TGCGCCAGCAGCCAAGATAGGAGCGGCTCCAATGAGCAGTTCTTC.